A selection of T cell receptor beta chains follows, all from one sample in a study of T cell changes during pregnancy in multiple sclerosis. The repertoire was sequenced with immunoSEQ multiplex PCR; TCRdb's copy has only in-frame clones and lacks some. This table holds 36,000 or so clones, over 75% found once. The starting material was CD8+ T cells from peripheral blood mononuclear cells, obtained in the third trimester of pregnancy. These TCRs come from a female donor with multiple sclerosis, enrolled in a pregnancy study. Both conserved end residues are part of each CDR3. D genes are given only for firm matches. The size entry is marked missing in some rows and otherwise reads once, few, many or a size class.

D gene	clone size	V gene	J gene	CDR3 protein	CDR3 DNA
-	once	TRBV15	TRBJ1-4	CATSRVRYATNEKLFF	TGTGCCACCAGCAGAGTCCGCTACGCAACTAATGAAAAACTGTTTTTT
-	-	TRBV14	TRBJ2-5	CASSQDYSSGGETQYF	TGTGCCAGCAGCCAGGACTACTCCTCAGGTGGGGAGACCCAGTACTTC
-	-	TRBV5-4	TRBJ1-2	CASSLWERGPGYTF	TGTGCCAGCAGCTTGTGGGAGCGGGGGCCCGGCTACACCTTC
-	-	TRBV7-8	TRBJ1-4	CASALQRYEKLFF	TGTGCCAGCGCGCTCCAGCGGTATGAAAAACTGTTTTTT
-	-	TRBV13	TRBJ1-6	CASSSGGSSYNSPLHF	TGTGCCAGCAGCTCGGGCGGGAGCTCCTATAATTCACCCCTCCACTTT
-	once	TRBV30	TRBJ2-7	CAWIDRHYEQYF	TGTGCCTGGATCGACAGACACTACGAGCAGTACTTC
-	-	TRBV25-1	TRBJ2-3	CASSELGLANTQYF	TGTGCCAGCAGTGAACTTGGTTTGGCAAATACGCAGTATTTT
-	-	TRBV7-6	TRBJ2-7	CASSPSSSWEQYF	TGTGCCAGCAGCCCTTCGTCCAGTTGGGAGCAGTACTTC
-	-	TRBV27	TRBJ1-5	CASSWTDNQPQHF	TGTGCCAGCAGTTGGACAGACAATCAGCCCCAGCATTTT
-	-	TRBV5-1	TRBJ2-3	CASSAGVTDTQYF	TGCGCCAGCAGTGCCGGAGTCACAGATACGCAGTATTTT
-	-	TRBV19	TRBJ1-2	CASSPWWASDYGYTF	TGTGCCAGTAGCCCCTGGTGGGCCTCTGACTATGGCTACACCTTC
-	-	TRBV2	TRBJ1-1	CASRNGGRAAFF	TGTGCCAGCAGAAACGGGGGGAGGGCAGCTTTCTTT
-	medium-sized	TRBV19	TRBJ1-1	CASSIVPTGEAFF	TGTGCCAGTAGTATAGTACCCACAGGTGAAGCTTTCTTT
-	-	TRBV4-1	TRBJ2-1	CASSQDAGALGSEQFF	TGCGCCAGCAGCCAAGATGCGGGGGCCCTGGGCTCCGAGCAGTTCTTC
-	-	TRBV2	TRBJ1-4	CASRLGREHATNEKLFF	TGTGCCAGCCGGCTGGGGAGAGAGCATGCAACTAATGAAAAACTGTTTTTT
TRBD2	-	TRBV4-3	TRBJ2-5	CASSQVIAGSGETQYF	TGCGCCAGCAGCCAAGTAATAGCGGGGTCGGGAGAGACCCAGTACTTC
-	-	TRBV30	TRBJ2-7	CAWTGAYEQYF	TGTGCCTGGACTGGAGCCTACGAGCAGTACTTC
TRBD2	-	TRBV7-6	TRBJ2-1	CASSMIAGTGNEQFF	TGTGCCAGCAGCATGATAGCGGGGACCGGCAATGAGCAGTTCTTC
-	-	TRBV29-1	TRBJ2-1	CSAPVSYNEQFF	TGCAGCGCACCGGTATCCTACAATGAGCAGTTCTTC
TRBD1	-	TRBV5-1	TRBJ2-7	CASSHANRGSSSYEQYF	TGCGCCAGCAGCCATGCTAACAGGGGGTCGAGCTCCTACGAGCAGTACTTC
-	-	TRBV7-9	TRBJ2-6	CASSLGGVSGANVLTF	TGTGCCAGCAGTTTGGGCGGGGTCTCTGGGGCCAACGTCCTGACTTTC
-	few	TRBV12-5	TRBJ1-1	CASGFIPPGWRGNTEAFF	TGTGCTAGTGGTTTTATACCTCCCGGGTGGCGAGGGAACACTGAAGCTTTCTTT
-	-	TRBV14	TRBJ2-7	CASSPPGNEAYEQYF	TGTGCCAGCAGCCCACCAGGGAACGAAGCCTACGAGCAGTACTTC
TRBD1	-	TRBV5-1	TRBJ1-2	CASSLDSGTGGDGYTF	TGCGCCAGCAGCCTGGACTCCGGGACAGGGGGGGATGGCTACACCTTC
-	-	TRBV4-3	TRBJ2-7	CASKIGTGFGYEQYF	TGCGCCAGCAAGATAGGGACTGGATTTGGGTACGAGCAGTACTTC
-	-	TRBV27	TRBJ2-3	CATRRGYDGDTQYF	TGTGCCACCCGCCGGGGGTATGACGGAGATACGCAGTATTTT
TRBD1	-	TRBV19	TRBJ1-2	CASLDAFDRAYYGYTF	TGTGCCAGCCTCGACGCCTTTGACAGGGCTTACTATGGCTACACCTTC